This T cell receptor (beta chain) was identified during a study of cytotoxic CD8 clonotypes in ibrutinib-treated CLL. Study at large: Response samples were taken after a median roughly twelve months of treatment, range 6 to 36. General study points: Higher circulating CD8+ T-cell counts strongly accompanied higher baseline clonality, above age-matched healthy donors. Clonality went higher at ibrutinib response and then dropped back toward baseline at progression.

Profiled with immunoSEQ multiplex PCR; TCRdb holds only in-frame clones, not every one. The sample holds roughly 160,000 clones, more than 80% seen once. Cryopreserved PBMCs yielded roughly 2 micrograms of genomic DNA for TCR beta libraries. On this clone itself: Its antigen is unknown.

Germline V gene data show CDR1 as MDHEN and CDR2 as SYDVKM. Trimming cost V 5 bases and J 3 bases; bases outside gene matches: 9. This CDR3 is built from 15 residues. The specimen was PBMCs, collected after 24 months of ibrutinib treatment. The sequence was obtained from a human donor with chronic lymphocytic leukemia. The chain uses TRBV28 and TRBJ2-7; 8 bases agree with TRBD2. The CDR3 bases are TGTGCCAGCAGTCAAACAGCGGGAGATCTCTACGAGCAGTACTTC. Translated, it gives CASSQTAGDLYEQYF.